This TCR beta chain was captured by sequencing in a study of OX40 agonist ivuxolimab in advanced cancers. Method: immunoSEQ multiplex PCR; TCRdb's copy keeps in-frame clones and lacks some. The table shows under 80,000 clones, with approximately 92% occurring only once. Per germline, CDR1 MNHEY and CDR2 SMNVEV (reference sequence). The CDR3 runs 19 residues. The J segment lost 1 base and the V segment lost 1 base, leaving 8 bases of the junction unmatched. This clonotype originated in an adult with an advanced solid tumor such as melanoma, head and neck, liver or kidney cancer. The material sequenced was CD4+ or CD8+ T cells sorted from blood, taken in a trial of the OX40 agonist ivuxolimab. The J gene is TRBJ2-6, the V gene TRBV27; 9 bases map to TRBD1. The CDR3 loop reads CASSLYPGQGISGANVLTF. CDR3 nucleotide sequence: TGTGCCAGCAGTTTATACCCCGGACAGGGGATTTCTGGGGCCAACGTCCTGACTTTC.